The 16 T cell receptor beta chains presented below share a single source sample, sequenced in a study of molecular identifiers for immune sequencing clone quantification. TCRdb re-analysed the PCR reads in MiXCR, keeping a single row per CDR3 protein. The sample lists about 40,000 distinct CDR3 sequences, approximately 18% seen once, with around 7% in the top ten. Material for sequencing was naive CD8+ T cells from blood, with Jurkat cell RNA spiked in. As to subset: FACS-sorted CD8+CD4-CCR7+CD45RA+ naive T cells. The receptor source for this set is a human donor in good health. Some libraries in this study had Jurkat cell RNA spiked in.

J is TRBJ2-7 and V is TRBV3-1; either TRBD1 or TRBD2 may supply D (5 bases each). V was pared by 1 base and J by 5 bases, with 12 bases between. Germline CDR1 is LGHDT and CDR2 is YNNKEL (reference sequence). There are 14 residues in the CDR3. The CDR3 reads CASSQVVGDHEQYF. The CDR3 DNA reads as TGTGCCAGCAGCCAAGTTGTAGGGGACCACGAGCAGTACTTC.

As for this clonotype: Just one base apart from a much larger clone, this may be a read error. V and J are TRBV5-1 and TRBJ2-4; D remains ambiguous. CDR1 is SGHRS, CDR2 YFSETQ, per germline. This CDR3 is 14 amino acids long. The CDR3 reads CTSSSMDGKNIQYF. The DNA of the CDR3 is TGCACCAGCAGCTCCATGGACGGGAAAAACATTCAGTACTTC.

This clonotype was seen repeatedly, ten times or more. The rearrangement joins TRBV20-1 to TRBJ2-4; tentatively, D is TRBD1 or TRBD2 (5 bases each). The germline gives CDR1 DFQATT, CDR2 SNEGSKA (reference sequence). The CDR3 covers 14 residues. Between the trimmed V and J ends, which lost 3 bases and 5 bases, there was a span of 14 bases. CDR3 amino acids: CSASYGRGENIQYF. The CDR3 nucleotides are TGCAGTGCTAGTTACGGACGGGGCGAAAACATTCAGTACTTC.

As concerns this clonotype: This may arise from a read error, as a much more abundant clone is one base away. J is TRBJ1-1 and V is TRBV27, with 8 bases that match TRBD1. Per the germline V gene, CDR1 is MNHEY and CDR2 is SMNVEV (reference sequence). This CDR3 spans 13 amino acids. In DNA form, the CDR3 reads TGTGCCAGCAGTCTGGACAGGGTGACTGGAGCTTTCTTT. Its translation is CASSLDRVTGAFF.

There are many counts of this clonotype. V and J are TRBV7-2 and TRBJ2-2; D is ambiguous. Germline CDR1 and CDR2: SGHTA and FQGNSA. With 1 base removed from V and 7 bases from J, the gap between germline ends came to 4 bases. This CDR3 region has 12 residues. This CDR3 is CASSLDIGELFF. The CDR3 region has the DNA TGTGCCAGCAGCTTAGACATCGGGGAGCTGTTTTTT.

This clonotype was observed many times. CDR3 region: CASAPGGGRLTEAFF. As DNA, the CDR3 is TGTGCCAGCGCCCCCGGGGGGGGGAGGTTGACTGAAGCTTTCTTT. The chain combines TRBV28 with TRBJ1-1, with D tentatively TRBD1 (5 bases). V was cut by 8 bases and J by 5 bases, with 21 bases left in between. Germline V gives CDR1 MDHEN, CDR2 SYDVKM. The CDR3 loop spans 15 amino acids.

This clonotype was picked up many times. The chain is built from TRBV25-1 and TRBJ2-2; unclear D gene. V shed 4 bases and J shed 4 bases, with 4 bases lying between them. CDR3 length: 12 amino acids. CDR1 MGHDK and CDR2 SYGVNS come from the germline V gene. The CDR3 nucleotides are TGTGCCAGCAGTGTGGGCACCGGGGAGCTGTTTTTT. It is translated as CASSVGTGELFF.

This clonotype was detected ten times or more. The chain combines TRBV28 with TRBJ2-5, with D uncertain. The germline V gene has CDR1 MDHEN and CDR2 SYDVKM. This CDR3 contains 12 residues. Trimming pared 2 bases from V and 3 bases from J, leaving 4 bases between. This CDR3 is CASSLLEETQYF. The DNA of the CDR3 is TGTGCCAGCAGTTTACTTGAAGAGACCCAGTACTTC.

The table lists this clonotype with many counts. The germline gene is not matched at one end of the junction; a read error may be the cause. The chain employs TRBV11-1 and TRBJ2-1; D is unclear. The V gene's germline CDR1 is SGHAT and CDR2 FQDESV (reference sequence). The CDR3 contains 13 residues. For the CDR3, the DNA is TGTGCCAGCCGTTCCTCCCTCTCGACTGACAAGAGCTTC. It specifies CASRSSLSTDKSF.

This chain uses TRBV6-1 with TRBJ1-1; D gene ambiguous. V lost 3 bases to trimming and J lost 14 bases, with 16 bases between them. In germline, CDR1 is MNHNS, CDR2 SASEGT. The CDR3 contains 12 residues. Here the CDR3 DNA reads TGTGCCAGCAGTGATGGGAACACAGAAGTCTTCTTT. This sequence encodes CASSDGNTEVFF.

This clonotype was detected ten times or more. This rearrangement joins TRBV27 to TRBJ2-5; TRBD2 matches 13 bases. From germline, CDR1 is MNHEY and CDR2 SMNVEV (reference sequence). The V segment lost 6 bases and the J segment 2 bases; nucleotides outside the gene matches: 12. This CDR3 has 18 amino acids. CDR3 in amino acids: CASSHRPGLAGKQETQYF. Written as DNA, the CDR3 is TGTGCCAGCAGCCATCGCCCGGGACTAGCGGGAAAACAAGAGACCCAGTACTTC.

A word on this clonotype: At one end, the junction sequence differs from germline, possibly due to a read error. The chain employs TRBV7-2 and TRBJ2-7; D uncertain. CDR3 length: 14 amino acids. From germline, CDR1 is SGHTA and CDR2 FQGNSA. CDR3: CASSYPEAAYKQYF. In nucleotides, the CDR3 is TGCGCCAGCAGCTACCCTGAGGCGGCCTACAAGCAGTACTTC.

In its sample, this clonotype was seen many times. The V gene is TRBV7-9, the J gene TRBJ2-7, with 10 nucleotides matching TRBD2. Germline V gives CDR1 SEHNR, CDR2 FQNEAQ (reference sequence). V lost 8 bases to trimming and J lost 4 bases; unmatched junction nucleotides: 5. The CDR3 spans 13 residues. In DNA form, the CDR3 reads TGTGCCAGCGCTCTAGCGGGAGCTTACGAGCAGTACTTC. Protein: CASALAGAYEQYF. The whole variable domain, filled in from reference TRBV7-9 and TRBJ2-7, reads DTGVSQNPRHKITKRGQNVTFRCDPISEHNRLYWYRQTLGQGPEFLTYFQNEAQLEKSRLLSDRFSAERPKGSFSTLEIQRTEQGDSAMYLCASALAGAYEQYFGPGTRLTVT.

The CDR3 region has the DNA TGCAGTGCTAGCGAACGGATGAACTATGGCTACACCTTC. Residues: CSASERMNYGYTF. This sequence joins TRBV20-1 and TRBJ1-2; D gene unclear. The CDR3 loop spans 13 amino acids. V was clipped by 3 bases and J by 2 bases, with 10 bases between them. CDR1 and CDR2 from the germline V gene are DFQATT and SNEGSKA (reference sequence).

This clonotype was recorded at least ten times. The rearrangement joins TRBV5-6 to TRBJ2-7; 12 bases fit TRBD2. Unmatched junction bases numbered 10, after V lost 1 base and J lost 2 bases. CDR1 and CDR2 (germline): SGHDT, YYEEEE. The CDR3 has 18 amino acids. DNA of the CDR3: TGTGCCAGCAGCTTGATCCCAGGAAGACTAGCGGGAGCCTACGAGCAGTACTTC. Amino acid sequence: CASSLIPGRLAGAYEQYF.

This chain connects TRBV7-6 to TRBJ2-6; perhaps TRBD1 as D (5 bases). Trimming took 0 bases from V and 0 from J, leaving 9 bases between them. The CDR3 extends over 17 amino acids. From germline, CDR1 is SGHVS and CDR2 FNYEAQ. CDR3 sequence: CASSLAGHLSGANVLTF. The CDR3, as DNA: TGTGCCAGCAGCTTAGCTGGACACCTCTCTGGGGCCAACGTCCTGACTTTC. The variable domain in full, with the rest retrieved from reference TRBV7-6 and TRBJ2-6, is GAGVSQSPRYKVTKRGQDVALRCDPISGHVSLYWYRQALGQGPEFLTYFNYEAQQDKSGLPNDRFSAERPEGSISTLTIQRTEQRDSAMYRCASSLAGHLSGANVLTFGAGSRLTVL.